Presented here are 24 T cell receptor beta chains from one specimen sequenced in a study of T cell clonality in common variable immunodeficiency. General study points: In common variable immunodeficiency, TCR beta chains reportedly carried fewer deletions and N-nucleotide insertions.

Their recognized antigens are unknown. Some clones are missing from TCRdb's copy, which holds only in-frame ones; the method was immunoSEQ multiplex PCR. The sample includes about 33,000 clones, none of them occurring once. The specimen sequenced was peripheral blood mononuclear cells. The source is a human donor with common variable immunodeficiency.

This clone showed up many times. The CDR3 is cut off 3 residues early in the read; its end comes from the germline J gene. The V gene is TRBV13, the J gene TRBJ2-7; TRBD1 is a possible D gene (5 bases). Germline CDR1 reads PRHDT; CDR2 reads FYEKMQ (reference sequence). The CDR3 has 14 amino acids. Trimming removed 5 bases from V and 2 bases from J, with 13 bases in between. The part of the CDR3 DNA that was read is TGTGCCAGCAGCCAGGGCTCGGGTACCTACGAG. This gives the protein CASSQGSGTYE. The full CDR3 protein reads CASSQGSGTYEQYF.

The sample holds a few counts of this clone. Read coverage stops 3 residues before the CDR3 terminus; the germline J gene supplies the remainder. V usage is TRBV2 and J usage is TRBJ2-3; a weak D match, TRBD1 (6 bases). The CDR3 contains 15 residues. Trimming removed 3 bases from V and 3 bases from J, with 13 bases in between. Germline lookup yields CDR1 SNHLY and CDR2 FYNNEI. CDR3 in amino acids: CASSDIGQGTDTQYF. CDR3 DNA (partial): TGTGCCAGCAGTGATATAGGGCAGGGGACAGATACG.

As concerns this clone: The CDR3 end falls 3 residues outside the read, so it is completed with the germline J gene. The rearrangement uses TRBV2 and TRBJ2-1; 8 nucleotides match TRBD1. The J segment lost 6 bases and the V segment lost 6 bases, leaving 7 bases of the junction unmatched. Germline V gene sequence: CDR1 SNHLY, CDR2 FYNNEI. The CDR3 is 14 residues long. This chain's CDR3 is CASSRTGQINEQFF. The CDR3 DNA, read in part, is TGTGCCAGCAGCCGGACAGGGCAAATCAATGAG.

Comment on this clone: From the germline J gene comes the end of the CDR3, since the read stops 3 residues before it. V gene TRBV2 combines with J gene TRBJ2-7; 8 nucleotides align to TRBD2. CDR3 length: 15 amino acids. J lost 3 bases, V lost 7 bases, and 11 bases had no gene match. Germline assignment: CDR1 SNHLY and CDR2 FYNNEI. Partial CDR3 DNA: TGTGCCAGCACAAATAGGGGACTAGGGAGCTACGAG. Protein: CASTNRGLGSYE. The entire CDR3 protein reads CASTNRGLGSYEQYF.

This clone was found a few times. The sequenced part of the CDR3 DNA is TGTGCCAGCAGCTCCGGACTAGCGGGGGGTACG. Residues: CASSSGLAGGT. The complete CDR3 sequence is CASSSGLAGGTQYF. V is TRBV7-2 and J is TRBJ2-3, with 14 bases aligning to TRBD2. The read ends 3 residues shy of where the CDR3 ends; the end is completed using the germline J gene. Germline V gene sequence: CDR1 SGHTA, CDR2 FQGNSA. V was clipped by 4 bases and J by 8 bases; unmatched bases: 2. CDR3 size: 14 residues. Filled out from reference TRBV7-2 and TRBJ2-3, the complete variable domain reads GAGVSQSPSNKVTEKGKDVELRCDPISGHTALYWYRQSLGQGLEFLIYFQGNSAPDKSGLPSDRFSAERTGGSVSTLTIQRTQQEDSAVYLCASSSGLAGGTQYFGPGTRLTVL.

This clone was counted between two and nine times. The CDR3 reads CASSIGPDTGELFF. CDR3 DNA (partial): TGTGCCAGTAGTATAGGCCCAGACACCGGGGAG. The chain carries TRBV19 and TRBJ2-2, with D uncertain. The CDR3 extends 3 residues past the end of the read, so its final part is completed from the germline J gene. In germline, CDR1 is LNHDA, CDR2 SQIVND (reference sequence). V lost 1 base and J lost 3, with 6 bases in between. CDR3 size: 14 residues.

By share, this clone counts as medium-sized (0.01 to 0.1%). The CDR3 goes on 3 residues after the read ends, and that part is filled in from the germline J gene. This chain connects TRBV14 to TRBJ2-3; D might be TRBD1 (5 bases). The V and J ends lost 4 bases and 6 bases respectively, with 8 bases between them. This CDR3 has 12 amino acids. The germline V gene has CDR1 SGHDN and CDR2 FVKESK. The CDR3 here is CASSLRGDTQYF. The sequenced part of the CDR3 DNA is TGTGCCAGCAGCCTAAGGGGCGATACG. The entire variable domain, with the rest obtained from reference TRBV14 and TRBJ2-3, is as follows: EAGVTQFPSHSVIEKGQTVTLRCDPISGHDNLYWYRRVMGKEIKFLLHFVKESKQDESGMPNNRFLAERTGGTYSTLKVQPAELEDSGVYFCASSLRGDTQYFGPGTRLTVL.

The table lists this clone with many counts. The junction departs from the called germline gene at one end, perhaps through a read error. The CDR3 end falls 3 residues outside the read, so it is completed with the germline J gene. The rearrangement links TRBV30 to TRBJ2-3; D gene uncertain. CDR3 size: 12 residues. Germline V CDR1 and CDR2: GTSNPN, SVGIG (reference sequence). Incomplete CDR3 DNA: TGTGCCTGGAGTGACAGCAGAGATACG. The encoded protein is CAWSDSRDT. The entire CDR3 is CAWSDSRDTQYF.

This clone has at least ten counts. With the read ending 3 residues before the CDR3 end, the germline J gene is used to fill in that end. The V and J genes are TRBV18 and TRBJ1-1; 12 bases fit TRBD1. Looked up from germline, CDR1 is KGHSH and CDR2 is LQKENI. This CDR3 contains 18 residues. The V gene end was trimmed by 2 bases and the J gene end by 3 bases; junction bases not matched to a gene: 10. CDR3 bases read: TGTGCCAGCTCACCAAGAGGGACAGGGGGCGCCAGGGACACTGAA. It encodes CASSPRGTGGARDTE. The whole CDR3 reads CASSPRGTGGARDTEAFF.

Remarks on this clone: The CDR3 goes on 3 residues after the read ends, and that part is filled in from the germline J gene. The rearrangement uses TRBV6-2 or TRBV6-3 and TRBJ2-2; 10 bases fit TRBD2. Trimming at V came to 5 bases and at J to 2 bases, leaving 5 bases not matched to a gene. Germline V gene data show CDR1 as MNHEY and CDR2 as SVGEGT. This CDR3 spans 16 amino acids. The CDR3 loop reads CASSLRTSGNTGELFF. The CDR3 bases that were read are TGTGCCAGCAGTCTACGGACTAGCGGAAACACCGGGGAG.

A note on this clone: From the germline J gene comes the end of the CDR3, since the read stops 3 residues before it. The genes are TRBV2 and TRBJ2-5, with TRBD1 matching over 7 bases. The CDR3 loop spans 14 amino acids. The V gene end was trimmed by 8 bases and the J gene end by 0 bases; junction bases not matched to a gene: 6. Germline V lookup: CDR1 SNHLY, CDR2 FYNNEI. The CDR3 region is CASAAGQDQETQYF. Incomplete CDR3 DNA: TGTGCCAGCGCAGCCGGACAGGACCAAGAGACC.

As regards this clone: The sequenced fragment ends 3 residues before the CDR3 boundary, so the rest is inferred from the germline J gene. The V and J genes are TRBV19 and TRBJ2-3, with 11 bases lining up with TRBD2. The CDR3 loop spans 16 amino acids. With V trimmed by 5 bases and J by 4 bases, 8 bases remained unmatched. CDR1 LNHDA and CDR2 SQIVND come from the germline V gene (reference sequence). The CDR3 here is CASSVSGGAPADTQYF. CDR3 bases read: TGTGCCAGTAGTGTTAGCGGGGGGGCCCCCGCAGATACG.

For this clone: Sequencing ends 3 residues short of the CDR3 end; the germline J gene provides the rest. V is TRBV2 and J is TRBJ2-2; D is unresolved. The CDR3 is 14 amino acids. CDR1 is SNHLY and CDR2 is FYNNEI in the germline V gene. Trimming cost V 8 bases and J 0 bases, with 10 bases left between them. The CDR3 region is CASLWQANTGELFF. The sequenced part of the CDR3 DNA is TGTGCCAGCCTCTGGCAGGCGAACACCGGGGAG.

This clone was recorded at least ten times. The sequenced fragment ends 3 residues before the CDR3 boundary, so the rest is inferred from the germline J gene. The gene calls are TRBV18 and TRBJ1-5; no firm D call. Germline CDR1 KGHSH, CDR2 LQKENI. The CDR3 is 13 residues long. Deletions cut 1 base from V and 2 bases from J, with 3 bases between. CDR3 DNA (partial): TGTGCCAGCTCACCACAGGGCAATCAGCCC. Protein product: CASSPQGNQP. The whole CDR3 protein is CASSPQGNQPQHF.

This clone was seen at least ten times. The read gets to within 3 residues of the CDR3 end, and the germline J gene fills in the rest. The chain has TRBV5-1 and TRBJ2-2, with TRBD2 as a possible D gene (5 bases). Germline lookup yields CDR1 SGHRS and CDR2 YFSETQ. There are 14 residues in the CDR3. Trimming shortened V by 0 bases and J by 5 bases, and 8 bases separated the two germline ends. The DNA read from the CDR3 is TGCGCCAGCAGCTTGGGAGGGTCGACCGGGGAG. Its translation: CASSLGGSTGE. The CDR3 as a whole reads CASSLGGSTGELFF.

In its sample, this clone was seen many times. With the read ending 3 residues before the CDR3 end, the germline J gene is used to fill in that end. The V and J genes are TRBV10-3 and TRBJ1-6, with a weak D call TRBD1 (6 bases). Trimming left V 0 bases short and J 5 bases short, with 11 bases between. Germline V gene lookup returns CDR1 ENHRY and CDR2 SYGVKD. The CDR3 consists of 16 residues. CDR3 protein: CAISESRTANNSPLHF. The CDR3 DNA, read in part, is TGTGCCATCAGTGAGTCCCGGACAGCAAATAATTCACCC.

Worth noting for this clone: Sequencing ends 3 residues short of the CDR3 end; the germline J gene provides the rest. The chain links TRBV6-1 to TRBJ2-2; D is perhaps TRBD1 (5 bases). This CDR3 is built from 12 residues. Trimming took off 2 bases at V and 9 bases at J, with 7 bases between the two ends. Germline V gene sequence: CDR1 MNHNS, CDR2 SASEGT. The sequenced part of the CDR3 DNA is TGTGCCAGCAGTGAATGGGGCCGGGAG. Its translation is CASSEWGRE. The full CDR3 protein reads CASSEWGRELFF.

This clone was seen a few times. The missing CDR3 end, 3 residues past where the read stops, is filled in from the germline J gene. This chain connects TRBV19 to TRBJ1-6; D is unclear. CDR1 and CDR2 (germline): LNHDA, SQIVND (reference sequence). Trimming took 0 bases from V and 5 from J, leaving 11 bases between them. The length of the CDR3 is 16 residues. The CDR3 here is CASSIEPLGDNSPLHF. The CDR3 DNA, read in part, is TGTGCCAGTAGTATAGAACCCCTGGGCGATAATTCACCC.

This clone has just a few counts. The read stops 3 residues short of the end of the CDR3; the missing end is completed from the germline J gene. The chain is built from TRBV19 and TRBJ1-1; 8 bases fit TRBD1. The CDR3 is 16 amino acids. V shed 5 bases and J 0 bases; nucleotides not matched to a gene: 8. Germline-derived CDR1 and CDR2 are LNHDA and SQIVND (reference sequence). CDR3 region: CASSYRGATMNTEAFF. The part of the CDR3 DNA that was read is TGTGCCAGTAGTTACAGGGGGGCCACGATGAACACTGAA.

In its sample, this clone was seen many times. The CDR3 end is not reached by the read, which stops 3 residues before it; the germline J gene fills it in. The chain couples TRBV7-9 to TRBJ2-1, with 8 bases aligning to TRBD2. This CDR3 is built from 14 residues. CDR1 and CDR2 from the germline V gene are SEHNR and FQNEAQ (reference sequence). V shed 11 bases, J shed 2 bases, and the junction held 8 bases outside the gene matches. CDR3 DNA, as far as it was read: TGTGCCGCAACAGGCGGGGGGACCTACAATGAG. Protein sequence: CAATGGGTYNE. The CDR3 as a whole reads CAATGGGTYNEQFF. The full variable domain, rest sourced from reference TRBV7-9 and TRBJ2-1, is DTGVSQNPRHKITKRGQNVTFRCDPISEHNRLYWYRQTLGQGPEFLTYFQNEAQLEKSRLLSDRFSAERPKGSFSTLEIQRTEQGDSAMYLCAATGGGTYNEQFFGPGTRLTVL.

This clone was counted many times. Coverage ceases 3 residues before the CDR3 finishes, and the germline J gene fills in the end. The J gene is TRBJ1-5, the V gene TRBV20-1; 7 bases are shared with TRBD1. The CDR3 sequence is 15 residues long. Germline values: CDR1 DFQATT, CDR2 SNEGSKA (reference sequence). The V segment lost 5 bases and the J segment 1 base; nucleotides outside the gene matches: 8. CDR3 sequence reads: CSALGQASSNQPQHF. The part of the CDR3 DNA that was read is TGCAGTGCTCTAGGACAGGCCTCGAGCAATCAGCCC.

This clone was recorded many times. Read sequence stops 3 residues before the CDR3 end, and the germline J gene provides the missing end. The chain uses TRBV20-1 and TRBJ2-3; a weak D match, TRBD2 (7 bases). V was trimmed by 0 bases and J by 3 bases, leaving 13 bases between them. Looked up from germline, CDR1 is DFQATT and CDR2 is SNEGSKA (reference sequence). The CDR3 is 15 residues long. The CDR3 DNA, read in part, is TGCAGTGCTAGAGATCAACGGGGGGCTACAGATACG. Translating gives CSARDQRGATDT. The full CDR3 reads CSARDQRGATDTQYF.

CDR3 loop: CASRRGSSYNEQFF. The sequenced part of the CDR3 DNA is TGTGCCAGCAGGAGGGGGAGCTCCTACAATGAG. The chain couples TRBV6-2 or TRBV6-3 to TRBJ2-1; D perhaps matches TRBD1 (6 bases). The read halts 3 residues ahead of the CDR3 end, with the missing end drawn from the germline J gene. V gave up 6 bases and J gave up 0 bases, with 9 bases separating them. The V gene's germline CDR1 is MNHEY and CDR2 SVGEGT. The CDR3 contains 14 residues.

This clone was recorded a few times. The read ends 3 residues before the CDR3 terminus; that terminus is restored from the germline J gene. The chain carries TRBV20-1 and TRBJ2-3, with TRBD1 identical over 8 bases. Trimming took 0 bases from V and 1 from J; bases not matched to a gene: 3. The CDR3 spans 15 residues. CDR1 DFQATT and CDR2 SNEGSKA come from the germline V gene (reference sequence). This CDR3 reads CSARDTGQGTDTQYF. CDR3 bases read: TGCAGTGCTAGAGACACGGGACAGGGCACAGATACG.